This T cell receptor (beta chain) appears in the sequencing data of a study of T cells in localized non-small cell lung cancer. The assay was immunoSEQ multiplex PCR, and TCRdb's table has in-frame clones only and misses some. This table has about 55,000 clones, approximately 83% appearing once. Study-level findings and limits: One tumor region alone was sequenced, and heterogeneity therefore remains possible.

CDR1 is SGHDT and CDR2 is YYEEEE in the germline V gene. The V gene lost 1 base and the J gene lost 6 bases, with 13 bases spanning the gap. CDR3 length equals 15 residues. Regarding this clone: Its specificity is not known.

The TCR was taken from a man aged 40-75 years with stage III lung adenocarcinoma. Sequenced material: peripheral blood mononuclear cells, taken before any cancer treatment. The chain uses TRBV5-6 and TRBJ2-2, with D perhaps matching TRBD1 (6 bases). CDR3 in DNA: TGTGCCAGCAGCTTGATGTTCAGGGGCGCCGGGGAGCTGTTTTTT. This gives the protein CASSLMFRGAGELFF.